This T cell receptor beta chain is drawn from a study of cytomegalovirus exposure and HLA in healthy donors (dated by TCRdb to about 2017). Regarding the complete study: According to an earlier analysis of 587 of the donors, about 190 million T cells yielded roughly 110 million unique TCR beta sequences and about 280 Gb of sequence data. Roughly 300 gigabases of sequencing data and approximately 85 million unique TCR sequences were included in an early release covering about 700 HLA-typed donors. Among the roughly 400 genotyped donors, approximately 82% belonged to the genetic ancestry cluster associated with self-reported Caucasian donors. The study aimed to test whether cataloging public T cell receptors could reveal signatures of past pathogen exposure. The study profiled the T cell repertoires of 666 subjects by immunosequencing and related them to cytomegalovirus serostatus. A separate validation cohort of roughly 120 different subjects was used in addition to the roughly 670-subject first cohort. The study combined high-throughput TCR immunosequencing, statistical association of individual TCRs with disease status, and machine learning to predict cytomegalovirus infection status. In a later analysis, previously published TCR beta repertoires from 670 or so donors were re-analyzed and high-resolution HLA genotyping was added so that TCR occurrence patterns could be studied. The later analysis used no new phenotypic data to find candidate immune exposures, relying instead on TCR beta sequences and their occurrence across donors. An earlier analysis of 500 to 750 of the donors applied high-throughput TCR beta sequencing to assess whether each TCR beta V gene segment acted as functional or pseudogenic. Donor age, sex, ethnicity and CMV serostatus were compiled together with the repertoire data. A later genetic analysis took genome-wide SNP genotypes for about 65% of the roughly 670 donors and used that subset as a discovery cohort. All discovery cohort repertoires had been generated using a single sequencing platform. Both class I and class II loci were covered by HLA typing, at four-digit resolution. The number of donors typed differed by locus, with about 629-630 for A, B, C, DRB1 and DQB1, roughly 520 for DQA1, approximately 570 for DPA1, and around 460 for DPB1. Four to six DR-DQ haplotypes were handled as single units for association and clustering, since linkage in the cohort was strong. Among 300 to 450 genotyped donors of the cohort, an average of approximately 240,000 unique TCR beta nucleotide sequences were sequenced per donor, around 18% of them non-productive.

On the study overall, not on this receptor specifically: Only TCR beta chains were sequenced in this cohort, and the absence of alpha or paired-chain data limited detectable features. According to a later analysis, TCR association rates differed among HLA loci, with DRB1 alleles showing the most associated TCRs and HLA-C alleles showing the fewest. In a later analysis, HLA-associated TCR beta chains were found to be more clonally expanded and to have lower generation probabilities than equally common non-associated chains. Presence/absence analyses assumed roughly uniform sequencing depth across donors, an assumption that may not hold. A total of fewer than 200 TCR beta chains were listed by the study as associated with cytomegalovirus. In a later analysis, 15,000 to 20,000 TCR beta sequences were associated with specific HLA alleles at a false discovery rate of 0.05. In a later genetic analysis, fewer N-insertions in productive TCRs were reported among donors in an Asian-associated ancestry cluster than the roughly 640-donor mean. The classifier was reported to diagnose cytomegalovirus status with high specificity and sensitivity in both the original cohort and the validation cohort. An association between a missense DCLRE1C variant and V-gene and J-gene trimming of TCR beta chains was found in a later genetic analysis and replicated in an independent cohort. Correlated functional status among segregating V segments might be attributable to linkage disequilibrium, but an unknown experimental factor could not be ruled out. According to a later analysis, most CMV-associated TCR beta chains appeared to be HLA-restricted, and the HLA associations seemed to be driven largely by CMV exposure. Some IMGT-functional V segments, including TRBV6-2 and TRBV6-3, could not be distinguished by the 87-base-pair reads and were therefore excluded. A further reported finding was that TCR beta sequences accurately predicted the HLA-A and HLA-B alleles for most subjects in the first cohort. Immune exposure information for the cohort was limited to CMV serostatus. Because HLA typing was missing for some donors at each locus, association tests included only the typed subset. In a later analysis, several top co-occurrence clusters were reported to appear linked to parvovirus B19, influenza, CMV and Epstein-Barr virus. Strong co-occurrence of HLA alleles, especially DR and DQ, made assigning TCR associations to individual alleles difficult. Most TCR sequences were seen in very few donors, while some public TCRs were found in many individuals. In vitro tests confirmed that a few of the cytomegalovirus-associated TCR beta chains recognize cytomegalovirus antigens. The authors suggested that the approach could potentially be generalized to other disease states and immunological phenotypes. In an earlier analysis of about 600 of the donors, most TCR beta V segments appeared in productive rearrangements about 87% or about 30% of the time, broadly matching IMGT annotations. The sequencing pipeline was judged likely to have produced a cluster of highly shared sequence variants as a technical artifact. Around 16 rarely observed V segments, including chromosome 9 orphons, were excluded from the earlier analysis of 550 to 700 of the donors because counts were too low.

On this clone: This clone's antigen is unknown. Base-call qualities are not available, and no considerably larger clone is one nucleotide away.

The library was prepared using the immunoSEQ multiplex PCR assay. For the multiplex PCR, a mixture combining 60 forward primers for TCR Vbeta segments and 13 reverse primers for TCR Jbeta segments was used. The CDR3 region of rearranged TCR beta genes was amplified from genomic DNA with a multiplex PCR assay. On the Illumina HiSeq System, the amplified TCR beta libraries were sequenced as 87-base-pair reads. The authors processed their data as follows. A later analysis tallied 75 million to 95 million unique TCR beta chains across the 666 repertoires, and around 9.9 million of those chains were shared by two or more donors. To remove PCR and sequencing errors, raw reads were error-corrected and collapsed into unique sequences using a nearest-neighbor algorithm that merged closely related sequences. CDR3 sequences were aligned to IMGT reference sequences to assign V, D and J gene segments. For a sequence to be retained, a match of at least six nucleotides was required to both a V gene segment and a J gene segment. Rearrangements were classified as productive when the CDR3 lacked stop codons and remained in frame with V and J, and all other rearrangements were classified as non-productive. CDR3 was defined by IMGT convention, running from the second conserved V-encoded cysteine to the conserved J-encoded phenylalanine. The earlier analysis of some 580 of the donors excluded any sequence lacking an unambiguous match to a single V gene segment. In an earlier analysis of some 590 of the donors, a V segment was called functional when productive rearrangements were above 56.7%, and segregating when the standard deviation between donors exceeded 5%. To diagnose cytomegalovirus status from the catalog of TCR beta chain sequences, a statistical classification framework was built. In a later analysis, TCR nucleotide sequences were compared against IMGT/GENE-DB human TR gene sequences so that V and J genes could be assigned. A later analysis assigned CDR3 sequences and most-parsimonious VDJ recombination scenarios with the TCRdist pipeline. In a later analysis, each TCR beta chain was defined by its CDR3 amino acid sequence together with its V-gene family, and reads without a unique V-gene family were excluded. A later analysis removed 600 or so highly shared, low-generation-probability nucleotide sequences to deal with suspected cross-contamination and a sequencing artifact. In a later analysis, a clonal expansion index was calculated for each public chain from normalized within-repertoire ranks of inferred template counts. In a later analysis, generation probabilities were computed with a VDJ recombination model fitted to out-of-frame rearrangements, and the resulting probabilities were checked against IGoR. Hypergeometric tests were used in a later analysis to score TCR-TCR, TCR-HLA and TCR-CMV co-occurrence, with a repertoire-size bias correction applied to the TCR pairs. A later analysis estimated false discovery rates by permuting HLA or CMV assignments 20 times. A later analysis grouped co-occurring TCRs with DBSCAN, adding TCRdist sequence similarity when clustering within HLA-allele-positive subsets. Repertoires with fewer than 30,000 or more than 120,000 public chains, plus five repertoires with anomalous nucleotide sharing, were excluded from co-occurrence clustering. The table comes from immuneACCESS by way of TCRdb, which keeps in-frame sequences with V and J called. Part of the clones is missing from these tables; in studies checked, under half for an unresolved V gene and the rest for unknown reasons. V and J calls and clone size come straight from that table; D and trimming were deduced from the DNA. The sample table records tens of thousands of clones; just under 90% of these occur just once. The top ten hold around 2.5% of the sample.

The CDR3 goes from the cysteine to the phenylalanine over 13 residues. CDR3 DNA only is kept here, 39 bases in frame from base 1. Via the germline V gene (reference sequence), CDR1 is SEHNR and CDR2 FQNEAQ. Trimming takes 4 bases off V and 5 bases off J; junction bases not matched to a gene: 4. The cohort comprised fewer than 750 healthy bone marrow donors. At the time of sampling, all cohort members were nominally healthy, though unrecorded immune exposures were likely present. The donor was CMV seronegative and was included in the group of around 320 seronegative cohort members. A peripheral blood sample was provided by each donor, and peripheral blood mononuclear cells were used for TCR beta sequencing. Genomic DNA extraction from the blood cell samples was performed with the Qiagen DNeasy Blood Extraction Kit.

Sequencing input: PBMCs. The clonotype was recovered from a man aged 18 to 35 in good health and CMV-seronegative. The rearranged segments are TRBV7-9 and TRBJ2-7, with 8 bases matching TRBD1. In nucleotide form, the sequence is TGTGCCAGCAGCTCCGGACAGGGCAACGAGCAGTACTTC. Translated, this is CASSSGQGNEQYF.